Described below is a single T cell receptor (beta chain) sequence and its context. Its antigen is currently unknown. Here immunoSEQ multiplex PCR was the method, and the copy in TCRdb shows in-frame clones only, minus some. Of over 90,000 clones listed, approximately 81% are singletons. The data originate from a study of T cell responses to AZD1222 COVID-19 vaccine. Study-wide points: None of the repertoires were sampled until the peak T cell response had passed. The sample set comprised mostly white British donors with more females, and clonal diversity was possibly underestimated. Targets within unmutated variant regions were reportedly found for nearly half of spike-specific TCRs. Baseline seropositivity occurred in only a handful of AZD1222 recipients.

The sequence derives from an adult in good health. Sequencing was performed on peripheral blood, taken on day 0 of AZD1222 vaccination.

The CDR3 spells CAWSGGSNQPQHF. The CDR3 DNA follows: TGTGCCTGGAGTGGGGGTAGCAATCAGCCCCAGCATTTT. The chain joins TRBV30 to TRBJ1-5; D call uncertain. The V gene lost 1 base and the J gene lost 0 bases, with 4 bases spanning the gap. The CDR3 length is 13 residues. Germline assignment: CDR1 GTSNPN and CDR2 SVGIG (reference sequence).